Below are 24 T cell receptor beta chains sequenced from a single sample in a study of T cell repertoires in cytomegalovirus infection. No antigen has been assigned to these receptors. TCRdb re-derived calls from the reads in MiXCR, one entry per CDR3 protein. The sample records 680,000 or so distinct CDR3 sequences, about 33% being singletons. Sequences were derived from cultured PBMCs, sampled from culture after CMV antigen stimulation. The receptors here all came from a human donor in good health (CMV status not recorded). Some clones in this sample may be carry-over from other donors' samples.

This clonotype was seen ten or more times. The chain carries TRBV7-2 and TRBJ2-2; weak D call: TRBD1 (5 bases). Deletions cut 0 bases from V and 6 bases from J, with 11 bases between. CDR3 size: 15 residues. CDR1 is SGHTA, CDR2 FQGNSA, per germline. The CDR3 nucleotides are TGTGCCAGCAGCTTAGCGCAGGGAATGGCCGGGGAGCTGTTTTTT. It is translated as CASSLAQGMAGELFF.

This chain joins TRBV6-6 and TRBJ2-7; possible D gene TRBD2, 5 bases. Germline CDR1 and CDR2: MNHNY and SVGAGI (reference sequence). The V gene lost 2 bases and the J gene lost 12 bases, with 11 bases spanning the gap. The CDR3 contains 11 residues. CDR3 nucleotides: TGTGCCAGCAGTTACCTCCGGAGGCTGTACTTC. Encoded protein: CASSYLRRLYF.

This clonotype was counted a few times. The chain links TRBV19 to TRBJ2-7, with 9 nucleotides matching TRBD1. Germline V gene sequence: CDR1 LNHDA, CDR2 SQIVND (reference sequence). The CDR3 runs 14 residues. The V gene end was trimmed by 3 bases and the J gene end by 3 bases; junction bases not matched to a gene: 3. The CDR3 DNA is TGTGCCAGTAGTATCGGACAGGGGTACTACGAGCAGTACTTC. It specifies CASSIGQGYYEQYF. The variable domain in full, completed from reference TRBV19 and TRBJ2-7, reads DGGITQSPKYLFRKEGQNVTLSCEQNLNHDAMYWYRQDPGQGLRLIYYSQIVNDFQKGDIAEGYSVSREKKESFPLTVTSAQKNPTAFYLCASSIGQGYYEQYFGPGTRLTVT.

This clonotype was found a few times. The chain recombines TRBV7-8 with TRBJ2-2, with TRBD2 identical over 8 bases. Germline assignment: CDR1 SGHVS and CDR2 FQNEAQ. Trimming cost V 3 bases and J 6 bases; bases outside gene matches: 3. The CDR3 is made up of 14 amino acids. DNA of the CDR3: TGTGCCAGCAGCTTGGGACTAGTGTCCGGGGAGCTGTTTTTT. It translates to CASSLGLVSGELFF.

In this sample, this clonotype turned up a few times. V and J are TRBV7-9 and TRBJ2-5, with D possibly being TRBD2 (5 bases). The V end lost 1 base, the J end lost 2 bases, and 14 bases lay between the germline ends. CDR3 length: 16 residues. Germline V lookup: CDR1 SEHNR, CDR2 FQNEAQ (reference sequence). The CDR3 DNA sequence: TGTGCCAGCAGCTTAGGGGCGGCGGGCGGGCAAGAGACCCAGTACTTC. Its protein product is CASSLGAAGGQETQYF.

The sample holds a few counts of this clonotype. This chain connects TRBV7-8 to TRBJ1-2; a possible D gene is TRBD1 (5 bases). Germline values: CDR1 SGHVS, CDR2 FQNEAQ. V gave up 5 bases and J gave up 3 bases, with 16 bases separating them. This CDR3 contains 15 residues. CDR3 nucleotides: TGTGCCAGCAGCCGACGGGGGGGTTTTGACTATGGCTACACCTTC. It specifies CASSRRGGFDYGYTF.

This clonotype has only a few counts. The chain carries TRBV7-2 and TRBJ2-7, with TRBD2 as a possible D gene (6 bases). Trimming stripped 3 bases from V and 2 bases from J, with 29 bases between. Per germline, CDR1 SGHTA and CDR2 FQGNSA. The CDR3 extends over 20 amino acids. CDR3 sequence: CASSFLGGVAGIPSTYEQYF. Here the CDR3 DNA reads TGTGCCAGCAGCTTCCTGGGGGGAGTGGCGGGAATCCCTTCGACCTACGAGCAGTACTTC. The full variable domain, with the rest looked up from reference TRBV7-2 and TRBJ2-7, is GAGVSQSPSNKVTEKGKDVELRCDPISGHTALYWYRQSLGQGLEFLIYFQGNSAPDKSGLPSDRFSAERTGGSVSTLTIQRTQQEDSAVYLCASSFLGGVAGIPSTYEQYFGPGTRLTVT.

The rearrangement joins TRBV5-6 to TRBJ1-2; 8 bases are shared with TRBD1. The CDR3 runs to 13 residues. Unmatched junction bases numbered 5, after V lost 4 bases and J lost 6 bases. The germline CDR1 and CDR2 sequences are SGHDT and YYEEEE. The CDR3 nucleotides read TGTGCCAGCAGCACGACGACAGGGGATGGCTACACCTTC. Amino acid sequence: CASSTTTGDGYTF.

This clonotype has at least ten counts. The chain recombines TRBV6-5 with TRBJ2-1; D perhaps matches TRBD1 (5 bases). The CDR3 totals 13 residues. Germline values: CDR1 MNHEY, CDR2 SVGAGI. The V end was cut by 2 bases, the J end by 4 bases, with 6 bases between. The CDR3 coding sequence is TGTGCCAGCAGTTACGACAGTTACAATGAGCAGTTCTTC. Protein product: CASSYDSYNEQFF.

The CDR3 spells CSVLLPRGKVHNEQFF. The CDR3 nucleotides read TGCAGTGTTCTCCTCCCCCGGGGGAAGGTTCACAATGAGCAGTTCTTC. J is TRBJ2-1 and V is TRBV20-1; TRBD2 might be the D (6 bases). Trimming removed 7 bases from V and 5 bases from J, with 24 bases in between. The CDR3 has 16 amino acids. In germline, CDR1 is DFQATT, CDR2 SNEGSKA (reference sequence).

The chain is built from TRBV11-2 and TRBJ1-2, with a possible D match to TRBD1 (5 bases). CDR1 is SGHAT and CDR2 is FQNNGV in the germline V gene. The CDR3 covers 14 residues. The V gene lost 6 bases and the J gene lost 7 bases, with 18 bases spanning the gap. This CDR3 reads CASRAPGRKIGYTF. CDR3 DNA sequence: TGTGCCAGCAGGGCCCCGGGACGGAAGATTGGCTACACCTTC.

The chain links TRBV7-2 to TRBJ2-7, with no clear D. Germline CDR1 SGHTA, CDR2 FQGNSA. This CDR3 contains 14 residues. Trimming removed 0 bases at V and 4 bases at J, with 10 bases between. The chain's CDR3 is CASSLAAPGYEQYF. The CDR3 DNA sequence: TGTGCCAGCAGCTTAGCGGCCCCCGGATACGAGCAGTACTTC.

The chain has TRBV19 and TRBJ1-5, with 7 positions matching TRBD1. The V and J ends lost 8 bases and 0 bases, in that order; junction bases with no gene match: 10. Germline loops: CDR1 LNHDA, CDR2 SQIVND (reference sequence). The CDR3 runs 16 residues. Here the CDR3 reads CASQLDRVYSNQPQHF. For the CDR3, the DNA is TGTGCCAGTCAACTTGACAGGGTTTATAGCAATCAGCCCCAGCATTTT. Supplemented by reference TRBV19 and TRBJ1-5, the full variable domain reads DGGITQSPKYLFRKEGQNVTLSCEQNLNHDAMYWYRQDPGQGLRLIYYSQIVNDFQKGDIAEGYSVSREKKESFPLTVTSAQKNPTAFYLCASQLDRVYSNQPQHFGDGTRLSIL.

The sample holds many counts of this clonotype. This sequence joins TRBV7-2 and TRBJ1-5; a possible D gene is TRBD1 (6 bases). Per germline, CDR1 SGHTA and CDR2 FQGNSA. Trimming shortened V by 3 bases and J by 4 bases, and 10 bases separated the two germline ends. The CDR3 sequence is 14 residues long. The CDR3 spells CASSFWGANQPQHF. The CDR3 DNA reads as TGTGCCAGCAGCTTTTGGGGGGCTAATCAGCCCCAGCATTTT.

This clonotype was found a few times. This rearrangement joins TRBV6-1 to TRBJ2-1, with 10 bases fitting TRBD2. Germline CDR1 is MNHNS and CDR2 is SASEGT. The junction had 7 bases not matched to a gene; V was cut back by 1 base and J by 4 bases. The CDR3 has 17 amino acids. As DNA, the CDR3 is TGTGCCAGCAGTGAAGATAAGCGGGGGGGCTGGTACAATGAGCAGTTCTTC. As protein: CASSEDKRGGWYNEQFF.

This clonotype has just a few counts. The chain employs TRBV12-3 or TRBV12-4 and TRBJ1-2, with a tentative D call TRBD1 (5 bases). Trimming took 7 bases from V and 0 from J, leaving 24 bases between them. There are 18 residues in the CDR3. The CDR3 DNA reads TGTGCCAGCACCTCACCGGGGCGGGCGAAAAAAGCTAACTATGGCTACACCTTC. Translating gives CASTSPGRAKKANYGYTF.

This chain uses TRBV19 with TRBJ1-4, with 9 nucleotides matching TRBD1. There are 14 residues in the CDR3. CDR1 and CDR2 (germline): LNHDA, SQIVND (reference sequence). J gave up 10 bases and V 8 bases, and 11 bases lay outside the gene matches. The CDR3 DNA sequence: TGTGCCAGTTCCCCTGTGGGACAGGGCGTAAAACTGTTTTTT. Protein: CASSPVGQGVKLFF. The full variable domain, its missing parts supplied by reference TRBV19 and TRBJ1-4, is DGGITQSPKYLFRKEGQNVTLSCEQNLNHDAMYWYRQDPGQGLRLIYYSQIVNDFQKGDIAEGYSVSREKKESFPLTVTSAQKNPTAFYLCASSPVGQGVKLFFGSGTQLSVL.

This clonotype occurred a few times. The CDR3: CASSPFSRTDYNEQFF. Here the CDR3 DNA reads TGTGCCAGCAGTCCGTTCAGCCGGACGGACTACAATGAGCAGTTCTTC. The V and J genes are TRBV12-3 or TRBV12-4 and TRBJ2-1; no clear D. The V end lost 5 bases, the J end lost 3 bases, and 17 bases lay between the germline ends. This CDR3 region has 16 residues.

The CDR3 here is CASSFRVSGYEQYF. The DNA of the CDR3 is TGTGCCAGTAGTTTCAGGGTTAGCGGCTACGAGCAGTACTTC. The chain has TRBV19 and TRBJ2-7; D perhaps matches TRBD2 (6 bases). Trimming removed 5 bases at V and 3 bases at J, with 14 bases between. The CDR3 covers 14 residues. The germline V gene encodes CDR1 LNHDA and CDR2 SQIVND (reference sequence).

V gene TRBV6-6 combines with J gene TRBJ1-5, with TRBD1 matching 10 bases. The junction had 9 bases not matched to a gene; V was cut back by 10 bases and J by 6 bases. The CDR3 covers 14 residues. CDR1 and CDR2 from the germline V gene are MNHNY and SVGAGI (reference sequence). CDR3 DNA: TGTGCCACCTGGTACCGGGACAGGGGTCAGCCCCAGCATTTT. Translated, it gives CATWYRDRGQPQHF.

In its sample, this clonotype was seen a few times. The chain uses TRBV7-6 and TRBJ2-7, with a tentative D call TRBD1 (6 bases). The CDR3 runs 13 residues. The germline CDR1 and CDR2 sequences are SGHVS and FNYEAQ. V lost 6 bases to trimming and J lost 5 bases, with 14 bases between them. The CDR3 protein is CASSSRNRDEQYF. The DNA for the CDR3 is TGTGCCAGCAGTTCCAGGAACAGGGACGAGCAGTACTTC.

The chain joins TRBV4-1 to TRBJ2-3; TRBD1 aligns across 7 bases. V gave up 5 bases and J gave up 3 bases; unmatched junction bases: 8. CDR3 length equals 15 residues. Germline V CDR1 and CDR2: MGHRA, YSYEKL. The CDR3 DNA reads TGCGCCAGCAGCTTCGGACAGGAAGGAACAGATACGCAGTATTTT. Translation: CASSFGQEGTDTQYF.

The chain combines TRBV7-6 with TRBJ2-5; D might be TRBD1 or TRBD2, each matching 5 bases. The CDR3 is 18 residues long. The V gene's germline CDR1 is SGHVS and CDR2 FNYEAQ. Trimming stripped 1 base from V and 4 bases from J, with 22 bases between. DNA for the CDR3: TGTGCCAGCAGCTTAGGAGCGGCCCGCGGGCAAAGGGGAGAGACCCAGTACTTC. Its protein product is CASSLGAARGQRGETQYF.

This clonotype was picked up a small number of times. CDR3 nucleotides: TGTGCCACCCTTCCTTCATGGGGCGGGCAGTACTTC. This encodes CATLPSWGGQYF. The rearrangement joins TRBV28 to TRBJ2-5; D possibly matches TRBD1 or TRBD2 (5 bases each). CDR3 length: 12 amino acids. Germline CDR1 and CDR2: MDHEN and SYDVKM. With 10 bases removed from V and 11 bases from J, the gap between germline ends came to 20 bases.